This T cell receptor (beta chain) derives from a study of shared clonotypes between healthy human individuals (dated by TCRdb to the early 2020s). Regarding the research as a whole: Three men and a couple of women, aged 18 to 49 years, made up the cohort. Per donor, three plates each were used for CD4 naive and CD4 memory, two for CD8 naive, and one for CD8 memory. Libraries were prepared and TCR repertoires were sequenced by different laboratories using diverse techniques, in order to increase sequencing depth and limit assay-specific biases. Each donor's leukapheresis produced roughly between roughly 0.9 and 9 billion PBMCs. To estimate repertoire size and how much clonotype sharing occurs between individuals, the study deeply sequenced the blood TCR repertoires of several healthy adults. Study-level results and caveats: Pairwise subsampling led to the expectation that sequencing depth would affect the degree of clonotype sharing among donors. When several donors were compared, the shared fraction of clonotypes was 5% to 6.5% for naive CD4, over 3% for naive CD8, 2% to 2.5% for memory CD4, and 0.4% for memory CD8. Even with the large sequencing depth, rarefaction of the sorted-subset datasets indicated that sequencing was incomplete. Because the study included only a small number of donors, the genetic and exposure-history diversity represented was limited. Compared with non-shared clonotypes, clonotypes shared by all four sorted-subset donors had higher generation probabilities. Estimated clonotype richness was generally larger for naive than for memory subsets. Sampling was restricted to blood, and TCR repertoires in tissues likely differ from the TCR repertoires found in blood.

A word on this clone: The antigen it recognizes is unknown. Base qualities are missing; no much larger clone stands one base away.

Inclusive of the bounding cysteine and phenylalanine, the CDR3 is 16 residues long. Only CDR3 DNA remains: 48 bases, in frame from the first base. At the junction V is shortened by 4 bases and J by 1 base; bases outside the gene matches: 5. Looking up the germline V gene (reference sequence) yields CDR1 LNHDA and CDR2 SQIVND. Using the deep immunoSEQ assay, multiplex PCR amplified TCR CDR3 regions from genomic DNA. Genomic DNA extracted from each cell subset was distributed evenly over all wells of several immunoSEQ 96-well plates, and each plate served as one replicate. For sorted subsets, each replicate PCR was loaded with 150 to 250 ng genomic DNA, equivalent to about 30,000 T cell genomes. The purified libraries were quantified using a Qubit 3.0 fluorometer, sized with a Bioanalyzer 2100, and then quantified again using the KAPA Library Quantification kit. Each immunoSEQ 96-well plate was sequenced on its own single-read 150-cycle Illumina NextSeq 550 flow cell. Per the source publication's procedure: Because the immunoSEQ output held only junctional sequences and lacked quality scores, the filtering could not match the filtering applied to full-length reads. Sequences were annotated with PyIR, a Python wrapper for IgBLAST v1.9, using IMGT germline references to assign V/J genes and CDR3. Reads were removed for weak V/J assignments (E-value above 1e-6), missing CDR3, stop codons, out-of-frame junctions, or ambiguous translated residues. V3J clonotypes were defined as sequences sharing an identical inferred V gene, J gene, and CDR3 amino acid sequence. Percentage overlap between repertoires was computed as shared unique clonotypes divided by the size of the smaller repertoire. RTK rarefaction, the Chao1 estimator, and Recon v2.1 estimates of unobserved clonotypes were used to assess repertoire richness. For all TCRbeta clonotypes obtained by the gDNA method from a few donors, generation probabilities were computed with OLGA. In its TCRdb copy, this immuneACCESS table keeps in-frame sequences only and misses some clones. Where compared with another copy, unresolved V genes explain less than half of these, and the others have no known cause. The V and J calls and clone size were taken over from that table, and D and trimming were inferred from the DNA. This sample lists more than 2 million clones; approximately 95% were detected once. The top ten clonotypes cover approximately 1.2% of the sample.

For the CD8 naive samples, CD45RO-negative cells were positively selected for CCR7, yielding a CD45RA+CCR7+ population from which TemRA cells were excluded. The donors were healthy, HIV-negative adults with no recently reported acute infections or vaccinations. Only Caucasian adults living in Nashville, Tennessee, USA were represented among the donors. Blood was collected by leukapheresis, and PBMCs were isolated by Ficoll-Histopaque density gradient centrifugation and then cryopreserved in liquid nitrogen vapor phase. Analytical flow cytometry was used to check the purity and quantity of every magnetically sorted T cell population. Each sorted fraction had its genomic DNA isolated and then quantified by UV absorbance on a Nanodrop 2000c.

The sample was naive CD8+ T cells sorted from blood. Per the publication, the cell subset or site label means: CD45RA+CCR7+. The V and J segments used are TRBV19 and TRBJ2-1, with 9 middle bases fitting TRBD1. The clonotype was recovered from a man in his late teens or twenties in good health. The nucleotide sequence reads TGTGCCAGTAGTACACCGGACAGGGGTTCCTACAATGAGCAGTTCTTC. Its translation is CASSTPDRGSYNEQFF.